This record covers a single T cell receptor (beta chain). Its antigen is currently unknown. This entry comes from a study of a mutant IDH1 vaccine in newly diagnosed glioma. Profiling relied on immunoSEQ multiplex PCR, and the TCRdb table lists in-frame clones only, not all of them. The repertoire holds 65,000 to 70,000 clones, with around 86% as singletons. Time point described: baseline, week 1 (first vaccination visit). This sample's treatment: pre-vaccination baseline after standard-of-care therapy. Trimming removed 1 base from V and 2 bases from J, with 11 bases in between. The CDR3 loop spans 15 amino acids. Germline V gene sequence: CDR1 MGHDK, CDR2 SYGVNS. Broader study findings: Across multiple MHC alleles, 93.3% of patients had vaccine-induced responses.

The chain combines TRBV25-1 with TRBJ2-5; weak D call: TRBD1 (5 bases). The receptor's source is a man aged 30-40 years with glioma. The sample here was PBMCs, taken from a glioma patient treated with radiotherapy, temozolomide or both. The CDR3 region has the DNA TGTGCCAGCAGTGAATCAGGGTTCGGTCAAGAGACCCAGTACTTC. Its translation: CASSESGFGQETQYF.